Here is one T cell receptor (beta chain) with its context. The CDR3 length is 13 residues. Germline V gene sequence: CDR1 SGHTA, CDR2 FQGTGA. Deletions cut 6 bases from V and 3 bases from J, with 12 bases between. Sequencing was performed with immunoSEQ multiplex PCR; in TCRdb, only in-frame clones are kept and a portion is missing. The data hold roughly 43,000 clones, with around 91% observed a single time. The timepoints at which blood was sampled were baseline, cycle 4 day 1, and cycle 7 day 1. This sample is part of a study of OX40 agonist ivuxolimab in advanced cancers. Study context: Dose-escalation patients suffered from hepatocellular carcinoma, melanoma, renal cell or head and neck cancer. Mean age approximately 55 years, range about 20 to 90; about 81% male. Patients achieving partial responses numbered three: one hepatocellular carcinoma case and two cutaneous melanoma cases.

V and J are TRBV7-3 and TRBJ2-7; possible D gene TRBD2, 5 bases. This clonotype was sampled from an adult with an advanced solid tumor such as melanoma, head and neck, liver or kidney cancer. The sample consisted of CD4+ or CD8+ T cells sorted from blood, taken in a trial of the OX40 agonist ivuxolimab. Here the CDR3 reads CASRGPGDYEQYF. The CDR3 bases are TGTGCCAGCAGAGGTCCCGGGGACTACGAGCAGTACTTC.